The 21 T cell receptor beta chains given below trace back to one sample, sequenced in a study of Ad26.COV2.S vaccination and SARS-CoV-2 variants. Treatment meaning: around 19 received Ad26.COV2.S at low or high dose, single or two shots; 5 received placebo; per-sample allocation not given. Sampling took place 63 days after the first vaccine or placebo injection. Profiled with immunoSEQ multiplex PCR; TCRdb holds only in-frame clones, not every one. The table records about 480,000 clones, roughly 89% of them present only once. The material was peripheral blood, obtained in a trial of Ad26.COV2.S vaccine versus placebo. The receptors were sampled from a person between 18 and 60 years old who received the Ad26.COV2.S COVID-19 vaccine or a placebo.

This rearrangement joins TRBV2 to TRBJ2-5, with D perhaps TRBD2 (6 bases). V was cut by 8 bases and J by 7 bases, with 20 bases left in between. Germline lookup yields CDR1 SNHLY and CDR2 FYNNEI. The CDR3 totals 14 residues. The CDR3 region is CASGWGSPGGTQYF. DNA for the CDR3: TGTGCCAGCGGGTGGGGGTCCCCCGGGGGGACCCAGTACTTC.

The V gene is TRBV4-1, the J gene TRBJ2-1; possibly TRBD1 for D (5 bases). CDR3 length: 13 residues. V lost 5 bases and J lost 8, with 13 bases in between. From germline, CDR1 is MGHRA and CDR2 YSYEKL. In DNA form, the CDR3 reads TGCGCCAGCAGCGACGACAGTAGACATGAGCAGTTCTTC. Amino acid sequence: CASSDDSRHEQFF.

Turning to this clone: Other DNA sequences in the sample encode the same CDR3. This sequence joins TRBV30 and TRBJ2-6, with 7 bases that match TRBD2. Germline CDR1 GTSNPN, CDR2 SVGIG (reference sequence). The CDR3 consists of 15 residues. Germline trimming cut 2 bases from V and 4 bases from J; bases unmatched to any gene: 5. CDR3 region: CAWSPGGSGANVLTF. The CDR3 coding sequence is TGTGCCTGGAGTCCTGGCGGGAGCGGGGCCAACGTCCTGACTTTC.

The V gene is TRBV5-6, the J gene TRBJ2-3; 7 bases are shared with TRBD2. This CDR3 spans 16 amino acids. Trimming cost V 1 base and J 0 bases; bases outside gene matches: 5. In germline, CDR1 is SGHDT, CDR2 YYEEEE. The CDR3 bases are TGTGCCAGCAGCTTGTACGGCGGGAGTAGCACAGATACGCAGTATTTT. Translation: CASSLYGGSSTDTQYF.

This clone was picked up many times. The chain links TRBV19 to TRBJ1-2; D is uncertain. The CDR3 length is 11 residues. CDR1 is LNHDA, CDR2 SQIVND, per germline (reference sequence). V lost 6 bases and J 2 bases, leaving 4 bases between the germline ends. The CDR3 DNA reads TGTGCCAGTAGGAACAACTATGGCTACACCTTC. Translation: CASRNNYGYTF.

The rearrangement joins TRBV28 to TRBJ1-2, with 7 bases identical to TRBD1. This CDR3 comprises 16 residues. Trimming removed 6 bases from V and 0 bases from J; junction bases left unmatched: 10. Germline values: CDR1 MDHEN, CDR2 SYDVKM. Written as DNA, the CDR3 is TGTGCCAGCAGACCTATACAGGGGATCCCTAACTATGGCTACACCTTC. Its protein is CASRPIQGIPNYGYTF.

This clone was seen once. This chain connects TRBV14 to TRBJ1-6; 9 bases are a match to TRBD1. CDR1 is SGHDN, CDR2 FVKESK, per germline. Unmatched junction bases numbered 4, after V lost 4 bases and J lost 9 bases. This CDR3 contains 14 residues. In DNA form, the CDR3 reads TGTGCCAGCAGCCCGACAGGGGGAATTTCACCCCTCCACTTT. It is translated as CASSPTGGISPLHF.

Notes on this clone: The CDR3 does not close with the conserved phenylalanine or tryptophan, likely indicating a read error. The limits of the CDR3 on the DNA are not certain, so only TCRdb's listed CDR3 is given. V and J are TRBV11-1 and TRBJ1-4; the DNA was not compared with TRBD1, the D call given in the table. The CDR3 is 8 amino acids in total, end residues counted. CDR1 and CDR2 (germline): SGHAT, FQDESV (reference sequence). CDR3 amino acids: CAGPRAPS.

This clone appeared a single time. V gene TRBV28 combines with J gene TRBJ2-5, with D perhaps TRBD1 (6 bases). This CDR3 comprises 14 residues. The V end lost 4 bases, the J end lost 2 bases, and 11 bases lay between the germline ends. Germline CDR1 reads MDHEN; CDR2 reads SYDVKM. This chain's CDR3 is CASSSPDRQETQYF. The CDR3 DNA follows: TGTGCCAGCAGTTCGCCGGACAGACAAGAGACCCAGTACTTC. Together with reference TRBV28 and TRBJ2-5, the CDR3 gives the full variable domain: DVKVTQSSRYLVKRTGEKVFLECVQDMDHENMFWYRQDPGLGLRLIYFSYDVKMKEKGDIPEGYSVSREKKERFSLILESASTNQTSMYLCASSSPDRQETQYFGPGTRLLVL.

The chain links TRBV4-2 to TRBJ1-1; D might be TRBD1 (5 bases). There are 14 residues in the CDR3. Germline V gives CDR1 LGHNA, CDR2 YNFKEQ. V lost 1 base to trimming and J lost 8 bases, with 14 bases between them. The CDR3 sequence: CASSQGGVGEEAFF. The DNA for the CDR3 is TGTGCCAGCAGCCAAGGAGGGGTTGGGGAGGAAGCTTTCTTT.

This clone has ten or more counts. The chain carries TRBV9 and TRBJ1-1; D unclear. This CDR3 contains 15 residues. Trimming removed 3 bases from V and 1 base from J, with 13 bases in between. Germline V gene lookup returns CDR1 SGDLS and CDR2 YYNGEE. The CDR3 nucleotides read TGTGCCAGCAGCGCCCAAAAGGGAGCGAACACTGAAGCTTTCTTT. This encodes CASSAQKGANTEAFF.

The chain couples TRBV27 to TRBJ1-1, with TRBD1 as a possible D gene (5 bases). CDR1 is MNHEY, CDR2 SMNVEV, per germline (reference sequence). The CDR3 sequence is 17 residues long. Trimming stripped 5 bases from V and 5 bases from J, with 24 bases between. The CDR3 spells CASSKQRQGWVETEAFF. The CDR3 bases are TGTGCCAGCAGTAAACAACGTCAGGGATGGGTTGAGACTGAAGCTTTCTTT.

This clone was recorded only once. V gene TRBV6-5 combines with J gene TRBJ2-3, with D unresolved. The CDR3 is made up of 14 amino acids. Trimming cost V 0 bases and J 5 bases, with 9 bases left between them. Germline V lookup: CDR1 MNHEY, CDR2 SVGAGI. This CDR3 reads CASSYSTLGDTQYF. The CDR3 DNA follows: TGTGCCAGCAGTTACTCGACGTTGGGAGATACGCAGTATTTT.

This chain joins TRBV28 and TRBJ2-7; D may be TRBD1 (5 bases). Trimming cost V 3 bases and J 2 bases, with 8 bases left between them. The CDR3 runs to 13 residues. Germline CDR1 and CDR2: MDHEN and SYDVKM. The CDR3 nucleotides are TGTGCCAGCAGTTTTGACAGTCCCTACGAGCAGTACTTC. Amino acid sequence: CASSFDSPYEQYF.

The chain is built from TRBV18 and TRBJ2-7; D not resolved. V lost 0 bases, J lost 2 bases, and 8 bases lay in between. The CDR3 runs to 14 residues. CDR1 is KGHSH, CDR2 LQKENI, per germline. Here the CDR3 reads CASSPPAEPYEQYF. The CDR3 DNA reads TGTGCCAGCTCACCACCGGCAGAGCCCTACGAGCAGTACTTC.

The chain links TRBV19 to TRBJ2-1, with 8 bases aligning to TRBD2. CDR3 length: 17 amino acids. Germline assignment: CDR1 LNHDA and CDR2 SQIVND (reference sequence). V dropped 4 bases and J dropped 3; count of bases not matched to a gene: 11. CDR3 sequence reads: CASSTPPGGTSYNEQFF. The DNA for the CDR3 is TGTGCCAGTAGTACCCCCCCCGGTGGGACTAGCTACAATGAGCAGTTCTTC.

The CDR3 loop is CASSLVSVANYGYTF. CDR3 bases: TGTGCCAGCAGCTTAGTATCCGTCGCTAACTATGGCTACACCTTC. V usage is TRBV7-2 and J usage is TRBJ1-2; unclear D gene. CDR1 SGHTA and CDR2 FQGNSA come from the germline V gene. The CDR3 loop spans 15 amino acids. Deletions cut 1 base from V and 0 bases from J, with 9 bases between. The full variable domain, in which reference TRBV7-2 and TRBJ1-2 provide the parts outside the CDR3, is GAGVSQSPSNKVTEKGKDVELRCDPISGHTALYWYRQSLGQGLEFLIYFQGNSAPDKSGLPSDRFSAERTGGSVSTLTIQRTQQEDSAVYLCASSLVSVANYGYTFGSGTRLTVV.

This rearrangement joins TRBV4-3 to TRBJ1-2; D might be TRBD1 (5 bases). The CDR3 length is 14 residues. In germline, CDR1 is LGHNA, CDR2 YSLEER. V lost 0 bases, J lost 8 bases, and 13 bases lay in between. CDR3 nucleotides: TGCGCCAGCAGCCAAGATTGGGGCCGCGGAGGCTACACCTTC. Protein product: CASSQDWGRGGYTF.

The V and J genes are TRBV5-1 and TRBJ1-2; no reliable D call. V lost 6 bases, J lost 4 bases, and 16 bases lay in between. CDR3 length equals 14 residues. Germline lookup yields CDR1 SGHRS and CDR2 YFSETQ. This CDR3 reads CASNGEGPTYGYTF. CDR3 in DNA: TGCGCCAGCAACGGGGAAGGGCCCACCTATGGCTACACCTTC.

The chain combines TRBV27 with TRBJ1-6; 7 bases line up with TRBD1. The trim removed 5 bases at V and 0 bases at J, leaving 10 bases unmatched. The CDR3 covers 18 residues. From germline, CDR1 is MNHEY and CDR2 SMNVEV (reference sequence). The CDR3: CASSPRTGKSSYNSPLHF. CDR3 nucleotides: TGTGCCAGCAGTCCCCGGACAGGAAAGAGCTCCTATAATTCACCCCTCCACTTT.

The V and J genes are TRBV7-2 and TRBJ1-5; D gene unclear. V was trimmed by 2 bases and J by 3 bases, leaving 5 bases between them. Per germline, CDR1 SGHTA and CDR2 FQGNSA. The CDR3 runs 13 residues. CDR3 sequence: CASSLWSNQPQHF. The CDR3 DNA reads as TGTGCCAGCAGCTTATGGTCCAATCAGCCCCAGCATTTT.